Below are 8 T cell receptor beta chains sequenced from a single sample in a study of blood T cell repertoires in COVID-19. TCRdb keeps only in-frame clones here, not all; method: immunoSEQ multiplex PCR. The sample has fewer than 55,000 clones, roughly 84% seen once; the top ten hold roughly 2.5%. Sequencing input: peripheral blood. All receptors derive from a man aged 50 or older with acute or convalescent COVID-19.

The chain carries TRBV19 and TRBJ2-3; 7 bases are shared with TRBD2. This CDR3 has 14 residues. CDR1 LNHDA and CDR2 SQIVND come from the germline V gene (reference sequence). The trim removed 7 bases at V and 2 bases at J, leaving 6 bases unmatched. For the CDR3, the DNA is TGTGCCAGTACCAATGGGGACTACACAGATACGCAGTATTTT. Amino acid sequence: CASTNGDYTDTQYF.

The V and J genes are TRBV5-1 and TRBJ2-5; TRBD2 matches at 7 bases. Germline V gene sequence: CDR1 SGHRS, CDR2 YFSETQ. The V gene end was trimmed by 4 bases and the J gene end by 2 bases; junction bases not matched to a gene: 11. CDR3 length: 16 amino acids. CDR3 sequence: CASSKTPQGGQETQYF. CDR3 nucleotides: TGCGCCAGCAGCAAAACCCCCCAGGGAGGGCAAGAGACCCAGTACTTC.

In the case of this clone: This specimen includes other DNA sequences encoding the same CDR3. V gene TRBV5-1 combines with J gene TRBJ2-1; weak D call: TRBD1 (5 bases). V lost 1 base and J 6 bases, leaving 5 bases between the germline ends. Germline loops: CDR1 SGHRS, CDR2 YFSETQ. This CDR3 is built from 12 residues. CDR3: CASSLQGNEQFF. For the CDR3, the DNA is TGCGCCAGCAGCTTGCAGGGCAATGAGCAGTTCTTC.

A single count supports this clone. V gene TRBV6-6 combines with J gene TRBJ1-2; D ambiguous. The V gene lost 4 bases and the J gene lost 7 bases, with 16 bases spanning the gap. Looked up from germline, CDR1 is MNHNY and CDR2 is SVGAGI (reference sequence). This CDR3 has 14 residues. The CDR3 spells CASSLNLERGGYTF. The CDR3 DNA follows: TGTGCCAGCAGTTTAAACCTAGAACGAGGTGGCTACACCTTC.

The chain carries TRBV6-5 and TRBJ2-5, with 7 bases that match TRBD2. V lost 6 bases and J lost 5; bases outside the gene matches: 6. This CDR3 spans 13 amino acids. Germline CDR1 reads MNHEY; CDR2 reads SVGAGI. The DNA of the CDR3 is TGTGCCAGCAGGACTCCCGGGGGGGAGACCCAGTACTTC. This codes for CASRTPGGETQYF.

The chain couples TRBV3-1 (or the pseudogene TRBV3-2) to TRBJ2-7; D remains ambiguous. The CDR3 runs 14 residues. Germline V gene sequence: CDR1 LGHDT, CDR2 YNNKEL (reference sequence). The V and J ends lost 1 base and 4 bases respectively, with 11 bases between them. CDR3 region: CASSQAQLIYEQYF. Here the CDR3 DNA reads TGTGCCAGCAGCCAAGCACAGCTTATATACGAGCAGTACTTC.

This clone has a handful of counts. This chain connects TRBV9 to TRBJ2-5; 9 nucleotides line up with TRBD2. This CDR3 has 17 amino acids. V shed 0 bases, J shed 5 bases, and the junction held 11 bases outside the gene matches. CDR1 is SGDLS, CDR2 YYNGEE, per germline. The CDR3 loop reads CASSVGMASGEGETQYF. The CDR3 DNA reads TGTGCCAGCAGCGTAGGGATGGCTAGCGGGGAAGGGGAGACCCAGTACTTC.

This chain's CDR3 is CSVEDTPLLTGGHTF. The CDR3 DNA reads TGCAGCGTTGAAGATACTCCCCTATTGACAGGGGGCCACACCTTC. The chain combines TRBV29-1 with TRBJ1-2, with TRBD1 matching over 10 bases. The CDR3 is 15 residues long. The V and J ends lost 0 bases and 12 bases, in that order; junction bases with no gene match: 13. The V gene's germline CDR1 is SQVTM and CDR2 ANQGSEA.